This T cell receptor beta chain is drawn from a study of cytomegalovirus exposure and HLA in healthy donors. J was trimmed by 7 bases and V by 3 bases; bases with no gene match: 8. CDR3 length: 15 amino acids. Germline V gene lookup returns CDR1 MNHEY and CDR2 SMNVEV (reference sequence). Profiling relied on immunoSEQ multiplex PCR, and the TCRdb table lists in-frame clones only, not all of them. In the table there are more than 65,000 clones, approximately 96% of which are singletons. The gene calls are TRBV27 and TRBJ1-2, with 10 bases that match TRBD1. The TCR sequence derives from a woman under 30 in good health and CMV-seronegative. The source material was PBMCs. Here the CDR3 reads CASSFKGQGHLGYTF. The CDR3 bases are TGTGCCAGCAGTTTTAAGGGACAGGGGCATCTTGGCTACACCTTC.